Reported below is one T cell receptor (beta chain). At one end the junction does not follow the germline gene, possibly because of a read error. The method was immunoSEQ multiplex PCR; TCRdb's version includes in-frame clones alone and lacks a portion of them. This sample has tens of thousands of clones, with 70% to 90% found just once. This record comes from a study of T cell responses to AZD1222 COVID-19 vaccine. Germline V gene lookup returns CDR1 SGHVS and CDR2 FQNEAQ. CDR3 length: 13 amino acids. The V gene is TRBV7-8, the J gene TRBJ1-2, with 7 bases aligning to TRBD1. This TCR derives from an adult in good health. The sequencing here drew on peripheral blood, taken on day 0 of AZD1222 vaccination. DNA of the CDR3: TGTGCCAGCTCCCAGGGGGTTAACTATGGCAACACCTTC. Protein sequence: CASSQGVNYGNTF.